The entry that follows covers one T cell receptor (beta chain) sequence. The method was immunoSEQ multiplex PCR; TCRdb's version includes in-frame clones alone and lacks a portion of them. There are almost 350,000 clones in the sample; roughly 86% occur only once, and 0.85% to 1.3% lies in the top ten. Cohort allocation depended upon clinical history that participants reported. CDR3 length: 16 residues. Germline CDR1 is SGDLS and CDR2 is YYNGEE. The ends were cut back, 2 bases at V and 0 bases at J, with 12 bases in the middle. This specimen comes from a study of blood T cell repertoires in COVID-19. Study as a whole: From T cells, B-cell-depleted T cells, or PBMCs came the material, which was cDNA or gDNA.

The chain combines TRBV9 with TRBJ2-1, with D possibly TRBD2 on 6 matching bases. The source material was PBMCs or T cells enriched from blood (not recorded which). The sequence was collected from a woman aged 25 to 39 who had been exposed to COVID-19. This CDR3 is CASSVEGGTSYNEQFF. CDR3 coding DNA: TGTGCCAGCAGCGTGGAGGGCGGGACCTCCTACAATGAGCAGTTCTTC.